A selection of T cell receptor beta chains follows, all from one sample in a study of cytomegalovirus exposure and HLA in healthy donors. Libraries were prepared by immunoSEQ multiplex PCR; TCRdb keeps only in-frame clonotypes and omits some of them. The data contain about 140,000 clones, roughly 81% of them singletons. The sample consisted of PBMCs. The receptors originated from a woman aged 30 to 39 in good health and CMV-seronegative. Each CDR3 is given with its conserved first and last residue. The D gene is left open where the match is weak. The size of a clone is reported for some rows only, either as once, few or many, or as a class for expanded clones.

abundance	j_gene	d_gene	v_gene	len	CDR3aa	CDR3nt
-	TRBJ2-6	-	TRBV19	15	CASQRGYSGANVLTF	TGTGCCAGCCAAAGGGGGTATAGCGGGGCCAACGTCCTGACTTTC
-	TRBJ2-3	TRBD2	TRBV27	17	CASSLSSRGGYTDTQYF	TGTGCCAGCAGTTTATCGAGTCGGGGGGGCTACACAGATACGCAGTATTTT
once	TRBJ1-5	TRBD1	TRBV11-2	15	CASSPRDRVRQPQHF	TGTGCCAGCAGCCCACGGGACAGGGTACGACAGCCCCAGCATTTT
-	TRBJ2-7	TRBD1	TRBV7-2	14	CASSLGRGLRKQYF	TGTGCCAGCAGCTTAGGCAGGGGGCTAAGGAAGCAGTACTTC
-	TRBJ1-2	-	TRBV19	15	CASSTSVASNYGYTF	TGTGCCAGTAGTACTTCCGTGGCATCTAACTATGGCTACACCTTC
-	TRBJ2-1	-	TRBV19	15	CASTEVSGQRREQFF	TGTGCCAGTACGGAGGTCTCGGGTCAAAGGAGGGAGCAGTTCTTC
-	TRBJ2-2	-	TRBV4-3	14	CASSQESRDGELFF	TGCGCCAGCAGCCAAGAGTCGAGGGACGGGGAGCTGTTTTTT
-	TRBJ2-2	-	TRBV2	16	CASSEVGAGRSGELFF	TGTGCCAGCAGTGAAGTAGGGGCAGGGAGGTCCGGGGAGCTGTTTTTT
few	TRBJ2-6	-	TRBV4-1	13	CASSRAGANVLTF	TGCGCCAGCAGCCGGGCCGGGGCCAACGTCCTGACTTTC
once	TRBJ1-1	-	TRBV9	12	CASKGELTEAFF	TGTGCCAGCAAAGGGGAACTCACTGAAGCTTTCTTT
-	TRBJ1-5	-	TRBV4-2	17	CASSQEAGINGNQPQHF	TGTGCCAGCAGCCAAGAAGCAGGGATCAACGGCAATCAGCCCCAGCATTTT
few	TRBJ2-5	-	TRBV7-5	17	CARSLTPRERAQETQYF	TGTGCCAGAAGCTTAACCCCCAGGGAGCGGGCTCAAGAGACCCAGTACTTC
-	TRBJ1-1	-	TRBV6-5	12	CASSSSTTEAFF	TGTGCCAGCAGCTCATCTACCACTGAAGCTTTCTTT
-	TRBJ2-5	-	TRBV7-8	15	CASSLVGRDQETQYF	TGTGCCAGCAGCTTAGTAGGCCGGGACCAAGAGACCCAGTACTTC
-	TRBJ1-6	-	TRBV2	15	CASSPRGGNNSPLHF	TGTGCCAGCAGTCCCCGGGGGGGAAATAATTCACCCCTCCACTTT
-	TRBJ2-4	TRBD2	TRBV10-3	16	CAISPGLAAAKNIQYF	TGTGCCATCAGCCCGGGACTAGCCGCGGCCAAAAACATTCAGTACTTC
-	TRBJ1-4	TRBD1	TRBV2	15	CASSPQGATNEKLFF	TGTGCCAGCTCCCCCCAGGGGGCAACTAATGAAAAACTGTTTTTT